The next 14 T cell receptor beta chains were all read from a single sample in a study of T cell responses to AZD1222 COVID-19 vaccine. Libraries were prepared by immunoSEQ multiplex PCR; TCRdb keeps only in-frame clonotypes and omits some of them. The sample gives about 140,000 clones, roughly 88% of which show up once; about 6% is in the top ten. This sample comprised peripheral blood, obtained 28 days after the second AZD1222 dose. These receptors were taken from an adult who received the AZD1222 COVID-19 vaccine.

This chain joins TRBV5-1 and TRBJ2-1, with 8 bases lining up with TRBD1. Germline loops: CDR1 SGHRS, CDR2 YFSETQ. V was pared by 0 bases and J by 13 bases, with 6 bases of the junction left unmatched. This CDR3 region has 13 residues. CDR3 in DNA: TGCGCCAGCAGCTTGGGACAGGGGAACACCCAGTTCTTC. This codes for CASSLGQGNTQFF.

A note on this clone: The same CDR3 can be traced to other DNA sequences in this sample. The chain couples TRBV5-6 to TRBJ2-3, with 7 bases that match TRBD1. Germline V CDR1 and CDR2: SGHDT, YYEEEE. CDR3 length: 15 residues. After removal of 0 bases from V and 2 bases from J, the junction contained 3 bases not matched to a gene. The CDR3 DNA reads as TGTGCCAGCAGCTTGGGGGACAGATCCACAGATACGCAGTATTTT. Amino acids: CASSLGDRSTDTQYF.

This clone was picked up a small number of times. V gene TRBV10-3 combines with J gene TRBJ1-2, with 7 bases matching TRBD1. J lost 3 bases, V lost 2 bases, and 6 bases had no gene match. The CDR3 has 15 amino acids. The germline CDR1 and CDR2 sequences are ENHRY and SYGVKD. The DNA for the CDR3 is TGTGCCATCAGTGAGGCGACAGGGCTGGACTATGGCTACACCTTC. Translated, it gives CAISEATGLDYGYTF.

This clone was detected only once. The chain carries TRBV28 and TRBJ1-5; weak D call: TRBD1 (5 bases). Trimming shortened V by 5 bases and J by 5 bases, and 16 bases separated the two germline ends. The germline V gene has CDR1 MDHEN and CDR2 SYDVKM. This CDR3 has 15 amino acids. CDR3 nucleotide sequence: TGTGCCAGCAGTAATACCGTGGCAGGGTATCAGCCCCAGCATTTT. Translated, it gives CASSNTVAGYQPQHF.

Here the CDR3 reads CASSLGGGSNYGYTF. As DNA, the CDR3 is TGTGCCAGCAGCTTAGGAGGGGGCTCTAACTATGGCTACACCTTC. The rearrangement joins TRBV7-2 to TRBJ1-2, with 7 bases lining up with TRBD1. From germline, CDR1 is SGHTA and CDR2 FQGNSA. The CDR3 extends over 15 amino acids. J lost 0 bases, V lost 1 base, and 2 bases had no gene match.

The rearrangement uses TRBV2 and TRBJ1-4; possible D gene TRBD1, 6 bases. Germline CDR1 SNHLY, CDR2 FYNNEI. The ends were cut back, 7 bases at V and 2 bases at J, with 14 bases in the middle. The CDR3 consists of 15 residues. In DNA form, the CDR3 reads TGTGCCAGCACTTATTCACAGGGTACTAATGAAAAACTGTTTTTT. Its translation: CASTYSQGTNEKLFF.

Here the CDR3 DNA reads TGTGCCAGCAGTTCTGGCGCTAGCGGGAGTCCTGGGGCCAACGTCCTGACTTTC. Its translation is CASSSGASGSPGANVLTF. The V and J genes are TRBV28 and TRBJ2-6; 10 bases line up with TRBD2. Germline V gene data show CDR1 as MDHEN and CDR2 as SYDVKM. The CDR3 sequence is 18 residues long. The J segment lost 2 bases and the V segment lost 4 bases, leaving 8 bases of the junction unmatched.

The chain employs TRBV2 and TRBJ2-1, with D tentatively TRBD1 (7 bases). In germline, CDR1 is SNHLY, CDR2 FYNNEI. The V end lost 7 bases, the J end lost 16 bases, and 20 bases lay between the germline ends. The CDR3 length is 12 residues. The CDR3 loop reads CASIQSGGGHFF. Here the CDR3 DNA reads TGTGCCAGCATCCAAAGCGGAGGGGGCCATTTCTTC.

The CDR3 sequence is CASSLAGATGELFF. As DNA, the CDR3 is TGTGCCAGTAGCCTCGCAGGGGCCACCGGGGAGCTGTTTTTT. The chain uses TRBV19 and TRBJ2-2, with a tentative D call TRBD1 (6 bases). Deletions cut 6 bases from V and 4 bases from J, with 12 bases between. This CDR3 spans 14 amino acids. The germline CDR1 and CDR2 sequences are LNHDA and SQIVND (reference sequence).

The genes are TRBV11-3 and TRBJ2-2, with unresolved D. Trimming cost V 5 bases and J 4 bases, with 14 bases left between them. Germline assignment: CDR1 SGHNT and CDR2 YENEEA. The CDR3 is 15 amino acids. The CDR3 here is CASSQRGVATGELFF. CDR3 DNA: TGTGCCAGCAGCCAACGCGGCGTGGCCACCGGGGAGCTGTTTTTT. Using reference TRBV11-3 and TRBJ2-2 for the parts outside the CDR3, the full variable domain is EAGVVQSPRYKIIEKKQPVAFWCNPISGHNTLYWYLQNLGQGPELLIRYENEEAVDDSQLPKDRFSAERLKGVDSTLKIQPAELGDSAVYLCASSQRGVATGELFFGEGSRLTVL.

The J gene is TRBJ2-1, the V gene TRBV4-3, with D perhaps matching TRBD1 (7 bases). This CDR3 region has 14 residues. Germline assignment: CDR1 LGHNA and CDR2 YSLEER. Trimming took off 0 bases at V and 8 bases at J, with 11 bases between the two ends. CDR3 sequence (DNA): TGCGCCAGCAGCCAAGAGTCAGGGGGGTATGAGCAGTTCTTC. Translating gives CASSQESGGYEQFF.

A single count supports this clone. This chain connects TRBV10-3 to TRBJ1-2, with TRBD1 matching 7 bases. The CDR3 consists of 13 residues. The V segment lost 9 bases and the J segment 0 bases; nucleotides outside the gene matches: 4. Germline CDR1 is ENHRY and CDR2 is SYGVKD. This CDR3 is CAISGTANYGYTF. The DNA for the CDR3 is TGTGCCATTTCAGGGACAGCTAACTATGGCTACACCTTC.

This clone showed up just once. The rearrangement links TRBV12-3 or TRBV12-4 to TRBJ2-2; D could derive from TRBD1 or TRBD2 (5 bases each). This CDR3 spans 12 amino acids. The V gene lost 8 bases and the J gene lost 5 bases, with 9 bases spanning the gap. The CDR3 protein is CASRGRTGELFF. The CDR3 DNA reads as TGTGCCAGCCGGGGACGGACCGGGGAGCTGTTTTTT.

The rearrangement links TRBV29-1 to TRBJ2-1; TRBD2 matches 13 bases. The CDR3 totals 18 residues. J was trimmed by 0 bases and V by 4 bases; bases with no gene match: 9. Per germline, CDR1 SQVTM and CDR2 ANQGSEA. The CDR3 DNA sequence: TGCAGCGTTGGAGGACTAGCGGGAGCGGTTATCTCCTACAATGAGCAGTTCTTC. Translating it yields CSVGGLAGAVISYNEQFF.